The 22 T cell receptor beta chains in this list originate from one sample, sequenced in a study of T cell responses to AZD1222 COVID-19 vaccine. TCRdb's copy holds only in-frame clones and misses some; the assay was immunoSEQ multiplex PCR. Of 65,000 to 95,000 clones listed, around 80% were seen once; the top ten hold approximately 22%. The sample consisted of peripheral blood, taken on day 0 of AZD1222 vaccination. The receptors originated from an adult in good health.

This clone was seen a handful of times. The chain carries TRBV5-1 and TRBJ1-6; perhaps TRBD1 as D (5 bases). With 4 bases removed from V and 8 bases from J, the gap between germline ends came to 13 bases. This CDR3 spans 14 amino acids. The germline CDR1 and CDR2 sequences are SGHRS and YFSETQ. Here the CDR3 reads CASSLGTRDSPLHF. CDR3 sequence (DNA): TGCGCCAGCAGCCTCGGGACGCGGGATTCACCCCTCCACTTT. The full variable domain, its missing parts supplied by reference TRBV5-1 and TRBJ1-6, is KAGVTQTPRYLIKTRGQQVTLSCSPISGHRSVSWYQQTPGQGLQFLFEYFSETQRNKGNFPGRFSGRQFSNSRSEMNVSTLELGDSALYLCASSLGTRDSPLHFGNGTRLTVT.

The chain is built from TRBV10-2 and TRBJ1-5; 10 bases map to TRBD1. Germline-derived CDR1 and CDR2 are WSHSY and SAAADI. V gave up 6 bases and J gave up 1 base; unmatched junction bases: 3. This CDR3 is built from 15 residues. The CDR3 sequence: CASRQGQGSNQPQHF. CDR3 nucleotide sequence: TGCGCCAGCAGGCAGGGACAGGGGAGCAATCAGCCCCAGCATTTT.

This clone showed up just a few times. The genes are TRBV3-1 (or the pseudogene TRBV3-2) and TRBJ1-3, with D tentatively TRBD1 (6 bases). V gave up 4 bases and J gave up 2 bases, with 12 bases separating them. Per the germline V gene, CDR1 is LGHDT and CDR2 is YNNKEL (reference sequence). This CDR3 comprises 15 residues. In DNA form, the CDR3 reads TGTGCCAGCAGCCCGGGGGGACACCCTGGAAACACCATATATTTT. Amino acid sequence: CASSPGGHPGNTIYF.

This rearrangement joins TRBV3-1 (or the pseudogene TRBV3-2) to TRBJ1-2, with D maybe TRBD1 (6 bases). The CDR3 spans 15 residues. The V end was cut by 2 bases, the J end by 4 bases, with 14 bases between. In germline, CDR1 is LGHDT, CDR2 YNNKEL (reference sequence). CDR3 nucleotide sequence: TGTGCCAGCAGCCAACTGGGGGGCGCGTTCTATGGCTACACCTTC. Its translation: CASSQLGGAFYGYTF.

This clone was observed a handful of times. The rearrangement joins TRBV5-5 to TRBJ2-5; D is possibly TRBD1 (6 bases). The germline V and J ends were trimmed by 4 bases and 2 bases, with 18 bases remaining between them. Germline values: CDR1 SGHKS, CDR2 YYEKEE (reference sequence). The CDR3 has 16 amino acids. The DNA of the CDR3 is TGTGCCAGCAGCCTGAGGGGGAATACCCCTCAAGAGACCCAGTACTTC. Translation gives CASSLRGNTPQETQYF.

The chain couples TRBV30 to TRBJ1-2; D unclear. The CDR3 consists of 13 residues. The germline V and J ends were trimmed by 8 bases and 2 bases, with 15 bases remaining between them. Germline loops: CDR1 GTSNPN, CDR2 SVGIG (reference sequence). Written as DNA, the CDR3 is TGTGCCGGATCAGGTGGAGCCAACTATGGCTACACCTTC. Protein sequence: CAGSGGANYGYTF.

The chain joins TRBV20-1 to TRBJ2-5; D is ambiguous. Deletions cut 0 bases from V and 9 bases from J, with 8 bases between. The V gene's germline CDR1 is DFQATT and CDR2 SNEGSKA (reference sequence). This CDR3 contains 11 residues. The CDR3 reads CSARDRRAQYF. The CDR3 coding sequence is TGCAGTGCTAGAGATCGACGGGCCCAGTACTTC.

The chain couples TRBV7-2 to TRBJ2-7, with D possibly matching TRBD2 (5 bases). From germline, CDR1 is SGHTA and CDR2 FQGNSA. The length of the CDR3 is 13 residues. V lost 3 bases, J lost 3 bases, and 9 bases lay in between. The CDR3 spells CASSFLGLYEQYF. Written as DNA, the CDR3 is TGTGCCAGCAGCTTCCTTGGACTCTACGAGCAGTACTTC.

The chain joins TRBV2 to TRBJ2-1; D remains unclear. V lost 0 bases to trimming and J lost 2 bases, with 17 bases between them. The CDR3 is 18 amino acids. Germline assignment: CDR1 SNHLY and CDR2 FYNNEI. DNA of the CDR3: TGTGCCAGCAGTGAAGCGAACGGGTTTGGGAAGACCTACAATGAGCAGTTCTTC. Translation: CASSEANGFGKTYNEQFF.

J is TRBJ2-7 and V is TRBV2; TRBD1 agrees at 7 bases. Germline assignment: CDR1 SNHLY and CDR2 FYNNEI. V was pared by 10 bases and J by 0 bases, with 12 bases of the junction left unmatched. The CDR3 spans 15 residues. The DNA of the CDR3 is TGTGCCAAATCGTATGGGGGACAGAGCTCCTACGAGCAGTACTTC. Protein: CAKSYGGQSSYEQYF.

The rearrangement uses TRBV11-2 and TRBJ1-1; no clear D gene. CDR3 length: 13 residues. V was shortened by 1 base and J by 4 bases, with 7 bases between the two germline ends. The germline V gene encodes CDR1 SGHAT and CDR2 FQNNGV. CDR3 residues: CASSLVPGTEAFF. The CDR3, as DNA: TGTGCCAGCAGCTTAGTCCCGGGCACTGAAGCTTTCTTT.

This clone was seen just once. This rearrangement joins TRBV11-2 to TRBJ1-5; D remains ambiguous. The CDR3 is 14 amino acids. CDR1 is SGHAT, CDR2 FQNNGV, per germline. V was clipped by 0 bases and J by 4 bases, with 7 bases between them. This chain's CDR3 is CASSLEPNNQPQHF. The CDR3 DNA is TGTGCCAGCAGCTTAGAGCCGAATAATCAGCCCCAGCATTTT.

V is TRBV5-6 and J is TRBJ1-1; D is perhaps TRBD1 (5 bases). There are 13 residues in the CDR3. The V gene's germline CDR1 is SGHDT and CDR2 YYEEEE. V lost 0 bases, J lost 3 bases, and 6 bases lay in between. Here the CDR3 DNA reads TGTGCCAGCAGCTTGGTAGGGGACACTGAAGCTTTCTTT. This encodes CASSLVGDTEAFF.

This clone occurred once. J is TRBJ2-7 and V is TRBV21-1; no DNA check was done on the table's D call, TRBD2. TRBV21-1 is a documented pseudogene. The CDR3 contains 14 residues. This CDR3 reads CASSKLGGEYEQYF. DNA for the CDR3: TGTGCCAGCAGCAAATTGGGGGGGGAATACGAGCAGTACTTC.

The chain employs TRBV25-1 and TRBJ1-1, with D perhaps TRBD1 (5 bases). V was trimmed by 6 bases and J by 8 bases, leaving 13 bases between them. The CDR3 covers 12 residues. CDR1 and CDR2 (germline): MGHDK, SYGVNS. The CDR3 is CASRGRGLEAFF. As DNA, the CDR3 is TGTGCCAGCAGGGGTCGGGGACTCGAAGCTTTCTTT.

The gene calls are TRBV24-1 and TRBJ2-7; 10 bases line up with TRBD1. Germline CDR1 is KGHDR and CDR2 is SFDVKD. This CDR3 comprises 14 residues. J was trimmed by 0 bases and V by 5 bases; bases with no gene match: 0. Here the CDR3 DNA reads TGTGCCACCAGTGGGGACAGGGGCTCCTACGAGCAGTACTTC. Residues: CATSGDRGSYEQYF.

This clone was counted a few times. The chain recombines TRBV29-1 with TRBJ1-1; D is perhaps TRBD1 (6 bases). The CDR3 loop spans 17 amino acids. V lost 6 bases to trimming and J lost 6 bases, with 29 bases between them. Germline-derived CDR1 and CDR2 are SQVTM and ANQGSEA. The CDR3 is CSVAGLDSFLGYAEAFF. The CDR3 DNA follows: TGCAGCGTCGCGGGGCTGGACAGTTTTTTAGGGTACGCTGAAGCTTTCTTT. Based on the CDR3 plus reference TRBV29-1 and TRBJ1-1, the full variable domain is SAVISQKPSRDICQRGTSLTIQCQVDSQVTMMFWYRQQPGQSLTLIATANQGSEATYESGFVIDKFPISRPNLTFSTLTVSNMSPEDSSIYLCSVAGLDSFLGYAEAFFGQGTRLTVV.

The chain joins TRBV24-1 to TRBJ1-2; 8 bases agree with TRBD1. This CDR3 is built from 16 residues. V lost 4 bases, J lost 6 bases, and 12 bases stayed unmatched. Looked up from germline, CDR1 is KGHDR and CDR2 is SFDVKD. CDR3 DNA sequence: TGTGCCACCAGTGACAACCGACAGGGGAGAAGGAATGGCTACACCTTC. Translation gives CATSDNRQGRRNGYTF.

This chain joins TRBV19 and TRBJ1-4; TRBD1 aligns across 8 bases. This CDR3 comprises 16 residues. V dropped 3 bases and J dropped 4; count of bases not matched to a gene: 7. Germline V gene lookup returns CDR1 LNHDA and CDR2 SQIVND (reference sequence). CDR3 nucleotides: TGTGCCAGTAGTATCCTTGGGACAGGCGATAATGAAAAACTGTTTTTT. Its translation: CASSILGTGDNEKLFF.

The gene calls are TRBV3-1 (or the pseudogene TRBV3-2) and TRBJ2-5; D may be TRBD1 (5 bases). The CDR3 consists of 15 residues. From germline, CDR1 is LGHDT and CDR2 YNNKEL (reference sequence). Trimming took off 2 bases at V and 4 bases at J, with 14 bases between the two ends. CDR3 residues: CASSQYLGRGETQYF. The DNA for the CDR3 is TGTGCCAGCAGCCAATATTTAGGAAGGGGAGAGACCCAGTACTTC.

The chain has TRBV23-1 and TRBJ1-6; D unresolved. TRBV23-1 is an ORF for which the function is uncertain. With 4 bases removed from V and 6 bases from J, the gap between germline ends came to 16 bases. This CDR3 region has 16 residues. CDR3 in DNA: TGCGCCAGCAGTCTTACACCGGGTTATTGTAATTCACCCCTCCACTTT. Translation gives CASSLTPGYCNSPLHF.

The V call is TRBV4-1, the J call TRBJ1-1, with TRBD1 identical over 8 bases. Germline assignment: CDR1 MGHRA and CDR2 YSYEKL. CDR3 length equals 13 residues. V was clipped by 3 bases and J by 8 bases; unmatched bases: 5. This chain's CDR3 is CASSQERTGEAFF. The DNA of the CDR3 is TGCGCCAGCAGCCAGGAACGGACAGGGGAAGCTTTCTTT.